This TCR beta chain was identified in a study of shared clonotypes between healthy human individuals. General study results and limits: Memory subsets had estimated richness that was generally smaller than that of naive subsets. The small donor group covered limited genetic and exposure diversity. Shared across a handful of donors were roughly 5.3% of the naive CD4 clonotypes.

This CDR3 spans 14 amino acids. Germline V CDR1 and CDR2: SNHLY, FYNNEI. Trimming took 7 bases from V and 0 from J, leaving 10 bases between them. The method was immunoSEQ multiplex PCR; TCRdb's version includes in-frame clones alone and lacks a portion of them. In the table there are approximately 1,500,000 clones, approximately 98% of which are singletons. HIV-negative, healthy adults without recent acute infections or vaccinations were the donors. In the case of this clone: Its target is not known.

The specimen sequenced was naive CD4+ T cells sorted from blood. Subset defined: CD45RA+ positively selected. The rearrangement links TRBV2 to TRBJ1-5, with D hard to call. The sequence came from a man aged 25 to 45 in good health. CDR3 sequence: CASTAGNSNQPQHF. The CDR3 DNA follows: TGTGCCAGCACGGCGGGTAATAGCAATCAGCCCCAGCATTTT.